This T cell receptor beta chain emerged from a study of early T cells in non-severe SARS-CoV-2 infection. Across the study: Chains stayed unpaired after sequencing of bulk RNA from unsorted whole blood.

This clonotype was recorded at least ten times. Its antigen is currently unknown. The library protocol tagged individual cDNA molecules with unique molecular identifiers. TCRdb fed the 5' RACE reads into MiXCR, producing one record per CDR3 protein. Among tens of thousands of distinct CDR3 sequences listed, approximately 5.6% were seen once. Study-level findings and limits: Anti-spike CD8 responses were favored by VDJdb matching, which missed private and CD4 specificities.

Germline CDR1 MNHEY, CDR2 SMNVEV (reference sequence). The ends were cut back, 5 bases at V and 0 bases at J, with 7 bases in the middle. The CDR3 runs 13 residues. The chain recombines TRBV27 with TRBJ1-2, with D tentatively TRBD1 (5 bases). The sample was whole blood. The source is an adult who was a healthcare worker with PCR-confirmed SARS-CoV-2 infection or an uninfected control (not recorded which). The CDR3 region is CASSQGANYGYTF. Here the CDR3 DNA reads TGTGCCAGCAGTCAGGGAGCTAACTATGGCTACACCTTC.